The 31 T cell receptor beta chains below all came from one sample that was sequenced in a study of T cells after yellow fever vaccination. From the 5' RACE reads, TCRdb called clonotypes with MiXCR, one entry per CDR3 protein. The sample records some 320,000 distinct CDR3 sequences, about 4% being singletons. Sequences were derived from PBMCs, sampled 5 days after the yellow fever booster vaccination. These receptors were collected from a man younger than 35 who received the YFV17D yellow fever vaccine.

This clonotype was counted only a few times. The chain uses TRBV7-9 and TRBJ2-7; possibly TRBD1 for D (5 bases). Trimming pared 9 bases from V and 2 bases from J, leaving 14 bases between. The CDR3 sequence is 13 residues long. Germline values: CDR1 SEHNR, CDR2 FQNEAQ (reference sequence). In DNA form, the CDR3 reads TGTGCCAGTTCTGACAGCGCAACCTACGAGCAGTACTTC. It translates to CASSDSATYEQYF.

Many counts were recorded for this clonotype. This chain links TRBV7-2 with TRBJ1-6; D is perhaps TRBD1 (6 bases). The CDR3 spans 15 residues. Looked up from germline, CDR1 is SGHTA and CDR2 is FQGNSA. Trimming took 2 bases from V and 10 from J, leaving 15 bases between them. The CDR3 here is CASSLSQGVLSPLHF. CDR3 DNA sequence: TGTGCCAGCAGCTTATCACAGGGTGTCTTATCACCCCTCCACTTT.

The V gene is TRBV29-1, the J gene TRBJ2-1, with 8 bases fitting TRBD2. The CDR3 spans 11 residues. Germline CDR1 and CDR2: SQVTM and ANQGSEA. This chain's CDR3 is CSTSGYNEQFF. The CDR3 DNA reads as TGCAGTACTAGCGGCTACAATGAGCAGTTCTTC.

The table lists this clonotype with a few counts. The V and J genes are TRBV4-3 and TRBJ1-3; D ambiguous. Germline assignment: CDR1 LGHNA and CDR2 YSLEER. The CDR3 covers 15 residues. The germline V and J ends were trimmed by 0 bases and 2 bases, with 8 bases remaining between them. The CDR3 sequence is CASSQDRLPGNTIYF. CDR3 in DNA: TGCGCCAGCAGCCAAGATAGACTGCCTGGAAACACCATATATTTT.

This chain uses TRBV7-2 with TRBJ1-2; D remains ambiguous. The germline V gene encodes CDR1 SGHTA and CDR2 FQGNSA. With 1 base removed from V and 4 bases from J, the gap between germline ends came to 13 bases. The CDR3 extends over 15 amino acids. The CDR3 nucleotides are TGTGCCAGCAGCTTAGATCCTTCCGGGGTCTATGGCTACACCTTC. As protein: CASSLDPSGVYGYTF.

This clonotype came up many times. The J gene is TRBJ2-7, the V gene TRBV7-7, with no clear D. This CDR3 has 12 amino acids. From germline, CDR1 is SSHAT and CDR2 FNYEAQ (reference sequence). V was trimmed by 5 bases and J by 1 base, leaving 6 bases between them. The CDR3 nucleotides read TGTGCCAGCAGCCAGACGTCCTACGAGCAGTACTTC. This codes for CASSQTSYEQYF.

This clonotype has a handful of counts. The chain carries TRBV28 and TRBJ1-1; 10 positions match TRBD1. The trim removed 4 bases at V and 3 bases at J, leaving 5 bases unmatched. This CDR3 has 15 residues. The germline V gene has CDR1 MDHEN and CDR2 SYDVKM. CDR3 amino acids: CASSSPGQGYTEAFF. The CDR3 nucleotides read TGTGCCAGCAGTTCACCGGGACAGGGGTACACTGAAGCTTTCTTT.

This clonotype turned up a few times. The chain links TRBV7-3 to TRBJ2-5, with D tentatively TRBD1 (6 bases). Germline V lookup: CDR1 SGHTA, CDR2 FQGTGA. The germline V and J ends were trimmed by 5 bases and 4 bases, with 14 bases remaining between them. The CDR3 spans 14 residues. The CDR3 protein is CASSPRQGLETQYF. In DNA form, the CDR3 reads TGTGCCAGCAGCCCCCGGCAGGGGTTAGAGACCCAGTACTTC.

This clonotype was seen repeatedly, ten times or more. The rearrangement joins TRBV30 to TRBJ1-2, with TRBD1 matching 7 bases. The germline CDR1 and CDR2 sequences are GTSNPN and SVGIG (reference sequence). Germline trimming cut 0 bases from V and 4 bases from J; bases unmatched to any gene: 8. The CDR3 runs 15 residues. The CDR3 nucleotides read TGTGCCTGGAGTGTGGAAGGGGGCAGTGCCTATGGCTACACCTTC. As protein: CAWSVEGGSAYGYTF.

The gene calls are TRBV19 and TRBJ2-1; 10 positions agree with TRBD1. Germline V gene data show CDR1 as LNHDA and CDR2 as SQIVND (reference sequence). The CDR3 totals 17 residues. After removal of 5 bases from V and 4 bases from J, the junction contained 11 bases not matched to a gene. The DNA of the CDR3 is TGTGCCAGTAGTGAAGAAAAAAGGGACAGGGGATACAATGAGCAGTTCTTC. It codes for CASSEEKRDRGYNEQFF.

This clonotype was recorded many times. The chain carries TRBV7-3 and TRBJ2-7; 8 nucleotides align to TRBD2. The V gene end was trimmed by 6 bases and the J gene end by 4 bases; junction bases not matched to a gene: 11. CDR1 and CDR2 from the germline V gene are SGHTA and FQGTGA. The CDR3 is made up of 15 amino acids. The CDR3 sequence is CASRDPGGPRYEQYV. CDR3 in DNA: TGTGCCAGCAGGGACCCGGGGGGGCCACGATACGAGCAGTACGTC.

The chain employs TRBV6-2 or TRBV6-3 and TRBJ1-5; no definite D call. Trimming pared 2 bases from V and 3 bases from J, leaving 11 bases between. Germline V CDR1 and CDR2: MNHEY, SVGEGT. The CDR3 has 15 residues. CDR3 DNA: TGTGCCAGCAGTTACGTTGGAACAAACAATCAGCCCCAGCATTTT. Encoded protein: CASSYVGTNNQPQHF.

In this sample, this clonotype turned up many times. Its ends do not fully match the called genes, so a read error is possible. The chain combines TRBV4-3 with TRBJ1-5, with 10 bases lining up with TRBD1. The CDR3 extends over 13 amino acids. The germline V gene has CDR1 LGHNA and CDR2 YSLEER. The CDR3 region is CASSQDRGQPQHF. CDR3 in DNA: TGTGCCAGCAGCCAGGACAGGGGGCAGCCCCAGCATTTT.

This clonotype was found many times. The chain joins TRBV7-2 to TRBJ2-7; D remains unclear. Trimming took 4 bases from V and 0 from J, leaving 16 bases between them. The CDR3 spans 16 residues. Germline V gene sequence: CDR1 SGHTA, CDR2 FQGNSA. This chain's CDR3 is CASSSILGLSSYEQYF. Here the CDR3 DNA reads TGTGCCAGCAGCTCCATCCTTGGGCTGAGCTCCTACGAGCAGTACTTC.

This clonotype came up many times. The rearrangement joins TRBV7-2 to TRBJ2-1; D possibly corresponds to TRBD2 (6 bases). Per germline, CDR1 SGHTA and CDR2 FQGNSA. V lost 1 base, J lost 0 bases, and 13 bases lay in between. The CDR3 has 17 amino acids. In DNA, the CDR3 is TGTGCCAGCAGCTTAGTTGGAGGGCCCAGCTCCTACAATGAGCAGTTCTTC. It specifies CASSLVGGPSSYNEQFF.

The sample holds many counts of this clonotype. The genes are TRBV7-2 and TRBJ2-7; no firm D call. This CDR3 spans 11 amino acids. The V end was cut by 5 bases, the J end by 6 bases, with 8 bases between. Germline assignment: CDR1 SGHTA and CDR2 FQGNSA. The CDR3 bases are TGTGCCAGCAGCCTCCTAGTCGAGCAGTACTTC. Protein product: CASSLLVEQYF.

This clonotype turned up a few times. This chain uses TRBV7-9 with TRBJ1-6; 9 bases map to TRBD1. Germline values: CDR1 SEHNR, CDR2 FQNEAQ (reference sequence). V dropped 7 bases and J dropped 7; count of bases not matched to a gene: 14. The CDR3 spans 17 residues. CDR3 coding DNA: TGTGCCAGCAACAGACAACAGGGGGCGATGAGGAATTCACCCCTCCACTTT. As protein: CASNRQQGAMRNSPLHF.

This clonotype came up a few times. The genes are TRBV12-3 or TRBV12-4 and TRBJ1-5; D not resolved. This CDR3 comprises 13 residues. V lost 3 bases, J lost 7 bases, and 10 bases lay in between. CDR3 in amino acids: CASSFAVAQPQHF. CDR3 in DNA: TGTGCCAGCAGTTTCGCGGTCGCACAGCCCCAGCATTTT.

The sample holds a few counts of this clonotype. The rearrangement joins TRBV5-5 to TRBJ2-7; D gene ambiguous. Trimming removed 5 bases at V and 4 bases at J, with 7 bases between. The germline CDR1 and CDR2 sequences are SGHKS and YYEKEE (reference sequence). The CDR3 length is 11 residues. CDR3 sequence reads: CASSGNYEQYV. CDR3 nucleotides: TGTGCCAGCAGTGGAAATTACGAGCAGTACGTC.

V is TRBV6-5 and J is TRBJ1-1; the D gene is possibly TRBD1 (6 bases). CDR1 MNHEY and CDR2 SVGAGI come from the germline V gene. V gave up 5 bases and J gave up 6 bases, with 16 bases separating them. The CDR3 runs to 14 residues. CDR3 DNA: TGTGCCAGCAGTCCGTCACGTGGGGGGCCTGAAGCTTTCTTT. Amino acids: CASSPSRGGPEAFF.

This clonotype was recorded a few times. The rearrangement links TRBV6-2 or TRBV6-3 to TRBJ1-5; 8 nucleotides agree with TRBD1. The CDR3 consists of 14 residues. CDR1 MNHEY and CDR2 SVGEGT come from the germline V gene. The ends lost 4 bases at V and 7 bases at J; junction bases unmatched: 6. CDR3 bases: TGTGCCAGCAGTTTCGGGACAGGCGGACAGCCCCAGCATTTT. This translates into CASSFGTGGQPQHF.

This clonotype was seen a few times. The chain links TRBV5-6 to TRBJ1-5, with D unclear. Germline-derived CDR1 and CDR2 are SGHDT and YYEEEE. The germline V and J ends were trimmed by 3 bases and 10 bases, with 23 bases remaining between them. The CDR3 extends over 16 amino acids. In DNA, the CDR3 is TGTGCCAGCAGCTCGCTACATGACCGCCTCGGTAAACCCCAGCATTTT. Translating gives CASSSLHDRLGKPQHF.

V usage is TRBV12-3 or TRBV12-4 and J usage is TRBJ2-6; perhaps TRBD1 as D (6 bases). V lost 6 bases and J 2 bases, leaving 11 bases between the germline ends. The length of the CDR3 is 15 residues. The CDR3 DNA is TGTGCCAGCAGGATAGGGGGAACTGGGGCCAACGTCCTGACTTTC. It is translated as CASRIGGTGANVLTF.

This clonotype has only a few counts. The V call is TRBV24-1, the J call TRBJ2-1; the match to TRBD2 covers 11 bases. The CDR3 is 17 residues long. Germline CDR1 reads KGHDR; CDR2 reads SFDVKD. With 4 bases clipped from V and 8 bases from J, the junction kept 12 bases outside the gene matches. The DNA of the CDR3 is TGTGCCACCAGTGACACCCTAGCGGGGGGTAGGGGGGATGAGCAGTTCTTC. Its translation is CATSDTLAGGRGDEQFF.

This chain uses TRBV7-2 with TRBJ2-2, with D unresolved. V was shortened by 3 bases and J by 3 bases, with 14 bases between the two germline ends. The CDR3 is made up of 16 amino acids. The germline CDR1 and CDR2 sequences are SGHTA and FQGNSA. DNA for the CDR3: TGTGCCAGCAGCTTGGATAGGCCAGTTGACACCGGGGAGCTGTTTTTT. It translates to CASSLDRPVDTGELFF.

V is TRBV25-1 and J is TRBJ1-5; unclear D gene. V lost 8 bases and J lost 9, with 17 bases in between. CDR3 length equals 13 residues. Germline lookup yields CDR1 MGHDK and CDR2 SYGVNS. CDR3 protein: CASVWAVLSPQHF. CDR3 DNA sequence: TGTGCCAGCGTTTGGGCGGTCCTTTCGCCCCAGCATTTT.

In its sample, this clonotype was seen many times. The V gene is TRBV29-1, the J gene TRBJ1-1, with D perhaps TRBD1 (6 bases). The CDR3 spans 13 residues. Trimming pared 6 bases from V and 2 bases from J, leaving 13 bases between. The germline V gene has CDR1 SQVTM and CDR2 ANQGSEA. Here the CDR3 reads CSVRVQGNTEAFF. CDR3 sequence (DNA): TGCAGCGTCCGTGTACAGGGCAACACTGAAGCTTTCTTT.

In this sample, this clonotype turned up a few times. V and J are TRBV18 and TRBJ1-6; 7 bases line up with TRBD1. Germline CDR1 KGHSH, CDR2 LQKENI. CDR3 length: 15 amino acids. After removal of 6 bases from V and 10 bases from J, the junction contained 12 bases not matched to a gene. The chain's CDR3 is CASSTGTGSRSPLHF. CDR3 DNA sequence: TGTGCCAGCTCGACAGGGACGGGTTCCCGCTCACCCCTCCACTTT.

The rearrangement uses TRBV6-5 and TRBJ2-2; the match to TRBD2 covers 8 bases. Germline V gene lookup returns CDR1 MNHEY and CDR2 SVGAGI. The CDR3 runs to 17 residues. The ends lost 6 bases at V and 0 bases at J; junction bases unmatched: 9. As DNA, the CDR3 is TGTGCCAGCAGCCGTAGGGCGGGGGGATCGAACACCGGGGAGCTGTTTTTT. Protein product: CASSRRAGGSNTGELFF.

The chain joins TRBV18 to TRBJ2-5; D is possibly TRBD1 (5 bases). Germline CDR1 reads KGHSH; CDR2 reads LQKENI. The germline V and J ends were trimmed by 3 bases and 5 bases, with 10 bases remaining between them. The CDR3 has 13 residues. The CDR3 DNA reads as TGTGCCAGCTCACCGCGACAGTCCGAGACCCAGTACTTC. Amino acid sequence: CASSPRQSETQYF.

This clonotype appeared many times. This sequence joins TRBV12-3 or TRBV12-4 and TRBJ2-7; 9 bases agree with TRBD1. Trimming at V came to 6 bases and at J to 3 bases, leaving 0 bases not matched to a gene. The CDR3 length is 12 residues. The CDR3 coding sequence is TGTGCCAGCAGGACAGGGGGCTACGAGCAGTACTTC. This encodes CASRTGGYEQYF.